This TCR beta chain came from a study of regulatory T cells in long-lasting Graves disease. V dropped 5 bases and J dropped 8 bases, with 12 bases sitting between them. The germline gives CDR1 MNHNS, CDR2 SASEGT. This CDR3 is built from 13 residues. Time point here: persistent/refractory GD, antithyroid drugs over 5 years with positive TRAb. The TCR library was made from RNA that had been extracted from PBMCs in TRIzol. Diagnosis followed American Thyroid Association guidelines for Graves' disease. According to the study, TCR beta libraries were built with iRepertoire HTBI primers and CDR3-region Arm-PCR. One entry per CDR3 protein, called by TCRdb with MiXCR from the multiplex PCR reads. In the table there are 600,000 to 850,000 distinct CDR3 sequences, 25% to 35% of which are singletons.

The gene calls are TRBV6-1 and TRBJ1-4; no firm D call. This TCR was sampled from a female donor with Graves disease. The sample here was peripheral blood mononuclear cells (PBMCs), taken when the disease was refractory, from a patient treated with antithyroid drugs. The CDR3, as DNA: TGTGCCAGCAGTCAAATAAGGAACGAAAAACTGTTTTTT. Translating it yields CASSQIRNEKLFF.